The 25 T cell receptor beta chains below all came from one sample that was sequenced in a study of T cells in women clearing cervical HPV infection. Assay: immunoSEQ multiplex PCR; the TCRdb copy retains only in-frame clones and omits some. This repertoire includes about 48,000 clones. Sequenced sample: blood buffy coat. These receptors all come from a woman aged 18 to 75 with a cervical HPV16 infection that either progressed to CIN3+ or cleared (not recorded which).

Note on this clone: With the read ending 3 residues before the CDR3 end, the germline J gene is used to fill in that end. The chain joins TRBV2 to TRBJ2-3; D gene uncertain. The germline gives CDR1 SNHLY, CDR2 FYNNEI. There are 14 residues in the CDR3. Trimming pared 5 bases from V and 4 bases from J, leaving 13 bases between. CDR3 region: CASSPPLVPDTQYF. The CDR3 bases that were read are TGTGCCAGCAGTCCCCCCCTAGTGCCAGATACG.

Remarks on this clone: The missing CDR3 end, 3 residues past where the read stops, is filled in from the germline J gene. The chain uses TRBV4-1 and TRBJ2-7; 9 bases agree with TRBD1. Germline CDR1 is MGHRA and CDR2 is YSYEKL. The ends lost 2 bases at V and 6 bases at J; junction bases unmatched: 11. This CDR3 comprises 16 residues. The part of the CDR3 DNA that was read is TGCGCCAGCAGCCAATCAGTCAGTTACAGGGGGCGCGAG. Its protein product is CASSQSVSYRGRE. The full CDR3 is CASSQSVSYRGREQYF.

Of note for this clone: The DNA ends 3 residues before the CDR3 does, and the rest of the CDR3 is filled in from the germline J gene. V and J are TRBV7-3 and TRBJ2-7, with TRBD2 as a possible D gene (6 bases). This CDR3 has 15 residues. V gave up 2 bases and J gave up 2 bases, with 13 bases separating them. Germline CDR1 and CDR2: SGHTA and FQGTGA. CDR3 DNA (partial): TGTGCCAGCAGCTTAGAACTAGCTCCGACCTACGAG. Translation: CASSLELAPTYE. The complete CDR3 sequence is CASSLELAPTYEQYF.

With respect to this clone: The read gets to within 3 residues of the CDR3 end, and the germline J gene fills in the rest. The V call is TRBV28, the J call TRBJ1-5; 8 positions match TRBD1. V lost 10 bases to trimming and J lost 5 bases; unmatched junction nucleotides: 13. Germline-derived CDR1 and CDR2 are MDHEN and SYDVKM. The CDR3 extends over 15 amino acids. The CDR3 reads CATYRGGREDQPQHF. The CDR3 DNA, read in part, is TGTGCCACCTACAGGGGGGGACGGGAGGATCAGCCC.

Details on this clone: The read gets to within 3 residues of the CDR3 end, and the germline J gene fills in the rest. The chain uses TRBV5-1 and TRBJ1-2; 8 positions agree with TRBD1. Unmatched junction bases numbered 5, after V lost 0 bases and J lost 7 bases. Germline V lookup: CDR1 SGHRS, CDR2 YFSETQ. The CDR3 spans 14 residues. The CDR3 DNA, read in part, is TGCGCCAGCAGCTTGGATCAGGGGGCTGGTGGC. It is translated as CASSLDQGAGG. The CDR3 in its entirety is CASSLDQGAGGYTF.

Turning to this clone: The sequenced fragment ends 3 residues before the CDR3 boundary, so the rest is inferred from the germline J gene. The chain is built from TRBV7-2 and TRBJ2-2; no reliable D call. Germline CDR1 SGHTA, CDR2 FQGNSA. The CDR3 sequence is 15 residues long. The V end lost 5 bases, the J end lost 7 bases, and 17 bases lay between the germline ends. CDR3 sequence: CASSPARRGVGELFF. The sequenced CDR3 bases are TGTGCCAGCAGCCCGGCGCGGCGCGGAGTCGGGGAG. The full variable domain, its missing parts supplied by reference TRBV7-2 and TRBJ2-2, is GAGVSQSPSNKVTEKGKDVELRCDPISGHTALYWYRQSLGQGLEFLIYFQGNSAPDKSGLPSDRFSAERTGGSVSTLTIQRTQQEDSAVYLCASSPARRGVGELFFGEGSRLTVL.

With regard to this clone: The read terminates 3 residues ahead of where the CDR3 ends, so the germline J gene completes it. The rearrangement joins TRBV7-2 to TRBJ2-1; 9 bases agree with TRBD2. Losses at the gene ends were 5 bases for V and 2 bases for J; bases not matched to a gene: 4. This CDR3 is built from 15 residues. Germline CDR1 reads SGHTA; CDR2 reads FQGNSA. The sequenced part of the CDR3 DNA is TGTGCCAGCAGCAACAAGCGGGGGGCCTACAATGAG. It translates to CASSNKRGAYNE. The CDR3 as a whole reads CASSNKRGAYNEQFF.

A word on this clone: The read terminates 3 residues before the CDR3 end, so the remaining end is supplied by the germline J gene. The gene calls are TRBV11-2 and TRBJ2-1, with unresolved D. The CDR3 consists of 12 residues. The germline gives CDR1 SGHAT, CDR2 FQNNGV. Between the trimmed V and J ends, which lost 1 base and 8 bases, there was a span of 6 bases. The covered CDR3 bases are TGTGCCAGCAGCTTAGTAGCAGATGAG. Its protein is CASSLVADE. The whole CDR3 is CASSLVADEQFF.

The CDR3 is CASRGQGGVNQPQHF. CDR3 bases read: TGTGCCAGCCGAGGACAGGGAGGTGTCAATCAGCCC. The V and J genes are TRBV2 and TRBJ1-5; 8 bases match TRBD1. The CDR3 end falls 3 residues outside the read, so it is completed with the germline J gene. V gave up 8 bases and J gave up 3 bases; unmatched junction bases: 9. Germline values: CDR1 SNHLY, CDR2 FYNNEI. The CDR3 sequence is 15 residues long. Combining the CDR3 with reference TRBV2 and TRBJ1-5 gives the whole variable domain EPEVTQTPSHQVTQMGQEVILRCVPISNHLYFYWYRQILGQKVEFLVSFYNNEISEKSEIFDDQFSVERPDGSNFTLKIRSTKLEDSAMYFCASRGQGGVNQPQHFGDGTRLSIL.

The covered CDR3 bases are TGTGCCAGCAGGCAGGAGCACCTGAACACTGAA. Protein sequence: CASRQEHLNTE. The entire CDR3 is CASRQEHLNTEAFF. The chain joins TRBV11-2 to TRBJ1-1; no reliable D call. The sequenced fragment ends 3 residues before the CDR3 boundary, so the rest is inferred from the germline J gene. Trimming pared 6 bases from V and 0 bases from J, leaving 11 bases between. From germline, CDR1 is SGHAT and CDR2 FQNNGV. The CDR3 contains 14 residues.

Concerning this clone: The CDR3 end lies 3 residues beyond the end of the read and is filled in from the germline J gene. The V gene is TRBV19, the J gene TRBJ1-3; 9 bases agree with TRBD1. Germline V gene data show CDR1 as LNHDA and CDR2 as SQIVND (reference sequence). CDR3 length equals 16 residues. Trimming took 10 bases from V and 0 from J; bases not matched to a gene: 10. CDR3 loop: CATSITTGGSGNTIYF. The sequenced CDR3 bases are TGTGCCACCAGCATAACGACAGGGGGCTCTGGAAACACC.

Worth noting for this clone: Read data end 3 residues before the CDR3 end; the end is taken from the germline J gene. The rearrangement uses TRBV19 and TRBJ2-2; D is perhaps TRBD1 (6 bases). CDR1 and CDR2 (germline): LNHDA, SQIVND (reference sequence). CDR3 length: 13 amino acids. The V gene lost 10 bases and the J gene lost 6 bases, with 15 bases spanning the gap. Partial CDR3 DNA: TGTGCCATACAAAACAGGGCCTCCGGGGAG. Protein: CAIQNRASGE. The complete CDR3 reads CAIQNRASGELFF.

Worth noting for this clone: The read is 3 residues too short to cover the CDR3 end, so that end is filled in from the germline J gene. The chain has TRBV6-1 and TRBJ2-7; no clear D gene. The CDR3 has 13 amino acids. The V and J ends lost 2 bases and 3 bases respectively, with 8 bases between them. The germline V gene has CDR1 MNHNS and CDR2 SASEGT. The DNA read from the CDR3 is TGTGCCAGCAGTGAATTTTACAGCTACGAG. Translated: CASSEFYSYE. The complete CDR3 protein is CASSEFYSYEQYF.

Concerning this clone: The read comes to an end 3 residues before the CDR3 does, leaving the germline J gene to fill in the end. This rearrangement joins TRBV2 to TRBJ1-1; 8 nucleotides align to TRBD1. Losses at the gene ends were 6 bases for V and 0 bases for J; bases not matched to a gene: 3. There are 14 residues in the CDR3. Germline V CDR1 and CDR2: SNHLY, FYNNEI. The covered CDR3 bases are TGTGCCAGCAGCTCGGACAGGGTGAACACTGAA. Translation: CASSSDRVNTE. The whole CDR3 region reads CASSSDRVNTEAFF.

With respect to this clone: The same CDR3 can be traced to other DNA sequences in this sample. CDR3 protein: CASSLPGTGTDTQYF. Incomplete CDR3 DNA: TGTGCCAGCAGCTTACCAGGGACAGGTACCGATACG. The V and J genes are TRBV11-1 and TRBJ2-3; 8 nucleotides match TRBD1. The read ends 3 residues early relative to the CDR3; the germline J gene fills the gap. Germline loops: CDR1 SGHAT, CDR2 FQDESV (reference sequence). This CDR3 is 15 amino acids long. Trimming took 2 bases from V and 6 from J; bases not matched to a gene: 7.

Comment on this clone: The CDR3 extends 3 residues past the end of the read, so its final part is completed from the germline J gene. V and J are TRBV20-1 and TRBJ1-6; possible D gene TRBD1, 6 bases. Germline-derived CDR1 and CDR2 are DFQATT and SNEGSKA (reference sequence). Trimming removed 3 bases from V and 0 bases from J, with 9 bases in between. The CDR3 is 15 residues long. Here the CDR3 reads CSARLGGSYNSPLHF. CDR3 DNA, as far as it was read: TGCAGTGCTAGGCTAGGGGGCTCCTATAATTCACCC.

In regard to this clone: The CDR3 extends 3 residues past the end of the read, so its final part is completed from the germline J gene. The V and J genes are TRBV6-1 and TRBJ2-3; D perhaps matches TRBD1 (6 bases). CDR1 and CDR2 (germline): MNHNS, SASEGT. The CDR3 length is 14 residues. V shed 4 bases and J shed 3 bases, with 11 bases lying between them. The CDR3 protein is CASSVTGLTDTQYF. The CDR3 DNA, read in part, is TGTGCCAGCAGTGTCACAGGGCTGACAGATACG.

Here the CDR3 reads CASGLYRGYQETQYF. Incomplete CDR3 DNA: TGTGCTAGTGGTTTGTACAGGGGGTACCAAGAGACC. The V and J genes are TRBV12-5 and TRBJ2-5; 8 bases line up with TRBD1. The read ends 3 residues shy of where the CDR3 ends; the end is completed using the germline J gene. This CDR3 comprises 15 residues. CDR1 and CDR2 from the germline V gene are LGHNT and FRNRAP. The ends lost 2 bases at V and 0 bases at J; junction bases unmatched: 2. Full variable domain (remainder filled in from reference TRBV12-5 and TRBJ2-5): DARVTQTPRHKVTEMGQEVTMRCQPILGHNTVFWYRQTMMQGLELLAYFRNRAPLDDSGMPKDRFSAEMPDATLATLKIQPSEPRDSAVYFCASGLYRGYQETQYFGPGTRLLVL.

Of note for this clone: The read stops 3 residues short of the end of the CDR3; the missing end is completed from the germline J gene. The J gene is TRBJ1-1, the V gene TRBV28; 7 positions match TRBD1. Germline CDR1 MDHEN, CDR2 SYDVKM. V was pared by 3 bases and J by 6 bases, with 7 bases of the junction left unmatched. The CDR3 extends over 14 amino acids. The sequenced part of the CDR3 DNA is TGTGCCAGCAGTTTCCTCGACAGGGTCCCTGAA. This codes for CASSFLDRVPE. From start to end, the CDR3 is CASSFLDRVPEAFF.

Turning to this clone: Sequencing ends 3 residues short of the CDR3 end; the germline J gene provides the rest. V and J are TRBV19 and TRBJ1-1, with 10 bases fitting TRBD1. CDR3 size: 14 residues. The V gene end was trimmed by 6 bases and the J gene end by 5 bases; junction bases not matched to a gene: 6. Germline V gene data show CDR1 as LNHDA and CDR2 as SQIVND (reference sequence). The part of the CDR3 DNA that was read is TGTGCCAGTAGCGACAGGGGGCTACGAACTGAA. The encoded protein is CASSDRGLRTE. Given in full, the CDR3 is CASSDRGLRTEAFF.

Notes on this clone: The DNA ends 3 residues before the CDR3 does, and the rest of the CDR3 is filled in from the germline J gene. V gene TRBV11-2 combines with J gene TRBJ1-1; no clear D gene. This CDR3 has 11 residues. V lost 5 bases, J lost 4 bases, and 5 bases lay in between. CDR1 is SGHAT and CDR2 is FQNNGV in the germline V gene. The CDR3: CASSVSTEAFF. CDR3 DNA, as far as it was read: TGTGCCAGCAGCGTTAGCACTGAA.

About this clone itself: The read terminates 3 residues ahead of where the CDR3 ends, so the germline J gene completes it. The chain joins TRBV19 to TRBJ1-2; D not resolved. The CDR3 is 14 amino acids. CDR1 and CDR2 (germline): LNHDA, SQIVND (reference sequence). With 4 bases removed from V and 4 bases from J, the gap between germline ends came to 13 bases. The CDR3 sequence is CASSSRQRTYGYTF. Incomplete CDR3 DNA: TGTGCCAGTAGTAGCCGACAACGAACCTATGGC.

Notes on this clone: The read terminates 3 residues before the CDR3 end, so the remaining end is supplied by the germline J gene. This sequence joins TRBV7-2 and TRBJ2-2, with 10 bases fitting TRBD1. This CDR3 contains 15 residues. Germline V gene lookup returns CDR1 SGHTA and CDR2 FQGNSA. Trimming at V came to 5 bases and at J to 4 bases, leaving 4 bases not matched to a gene. The CDR3 reads CASSPGTGVTGELFF. The sequenced part of the CDR3 DNA is TGTGCCAGCAGCCCCGGGACAGGGGTCACCGGGGAG.

CDR3 loop: CASSGDSWNTEAFF. CDR3 DNA, as far as it was read: TGTGCCAGCAGTGGGGACAGTTGGAACACTGAA. The V and J genes are TRBV2 and TRBJ1-1; 7 nucleotides agree with TRBD1. The CDR3 end lies 3 residues beyond the end of the read and is filled in from the germline J gene. This CDR3 region has 14 residues. V lost 4 bases to trimming and J lost 1 base; unmatched junction nucleotides: 3. Germline V gene lookup returns CDR1 SNHLY and CDR2 FYNNEI.

With respect to this clone: The CDR3 is cut off 3 residues early in the read; its end comes from the germline J gene. The V call is TRBV6-2 or TRBV6-3, the J call TRBJ1-1; D remains ambiguous. CDR1 is MNHEY, CDR2 SVGEGT, per germline. This CDR3 spans 11 amino acids. Trimming stripped 5 bases from V and 6 bases from J, with 7 bases between. CDR3 region: CASSRFAEAFF. The CDR3 bases that were read are TGTGCCAGCAGTCGGTTTGCTGAA.